One and the same sample provided the 5 T cell receptor beta chains below, sequenced in a study of siplizumab effects on memory and regulatory T cells. Sequencing used immunoSEQ multiplex PCR; TCRdb keeps in-frame clones, though not all of them. The sample lists 100,000 or so clones, 91% occurring once. The sequenced sample was CD4+ T cells sorted from blood. The receptors derive from a human donor in good health. Some clones in this sample may be carry-over from other donors' samples.

The gene calls are TRBV10-3 and TRBJ1-1; TRBD1 aligns across 8 bases. From germline, CDR1 is ENHRY and CDR2 SYGVKD. The trim removed 4 bases at V and 6 bases at J, leaving 7 bases unmatched. The CDR3 is 14 amino acids. In DNA form, the CDR3 reads TGTGCCATCAGTGGCACCCAGGACAGGGCTGAAGCTTTCTTT. Translated: CAISGTQDRAEAFF.

This clone was observed a handful of times. The rearrangement links TRBV11-3 to TRBJ1-1; TRBD1 might be the D (5 bases). This CDR3 has 14 residues. V shed 1 base and J shed 2 bases, with 8 bases lying between them. Germline CDR1 reads SGHNT; CDR2 reads YENEEA. DNA for the CDR3: TGTGCCAGCAGCTTAGGGGACGGAAACACTGAAGCTTTCTTT. Its protein product is CASSLGDGNTEAFF. Combining the CDR3 with reference TRBV11-3 and TRBJ1-1 gives the whole variable domain EAGVVQSPRYKIIEKKQPVAFWCNPISGHNTLYWYLQNLGQGPELLIRYENEEAVDDSQLPKDRFSAERLKGVDSTLKIQPAELGDSAVYLCASSLGDGNTEAFFGQGTRLTVV.

V gene TRBV2 combines with J gene TRBJ1-5, with D perhaps matching TRBD1 (5 bases). The germline V gene has CDR1 SNHLY and CDR2 FYNNEI. The CDR3 is 14 residues long. V shed 2 bases and J shed 4 bases, with 9 bases lying between them. This CDR3 reads CASSEMTANQPQHF. CDR3 in DNA: TGTGCCAGCAGTGAAATGACAGCAAATCAGCCCCAGCATTTT.

The chain employs TRBV9 and TRBJ1-5, with D uncertain. This CDR3 contains 14 residues. V was trimmed by 3 bases and J by 1 base, leaving 8 bases between them. The germline V gene has CDR1 SGDLS and CDR2 YYNGEE. The CDR3 sequence is CASSEEPSNQPQHF. CDR3 DNA sequence: TGTGCCAGCAGCGAAGAGCCCAGCAATCAGCCCCAGCATTTT. Full variable domain (rest looked up from reference TRBV9 and TRBJ1-5): DSGVTQTPKHLITATGQRVTLRCSPRSGDLSVYWYQQSLDQGLQFLIQYYNGEERAKGNILERFSAQQFPDLHSELNLSSLELGDSALYFCASSEEPSNQPQHFGDGTRLSIL.

The V and J genes are TRBV9 and TRBJ2-3, with D uncertain. The CDR3 extends over 12 amino acids. V was shortened by 0 bases and J by 5 bases, with 4 bases between the two germline ends. The germline V gene has CDR1 SGDLS and CDR2 YYNGEE. CDR3 residues: CASSVDIDTQYF. The CDR3, as DNA: TGTGCCAGCAGCGTAGATATAGATACGCAGTATTTT.